These 24 T cell receptor beta chains were all obtained from the same sample, sequenced in a study of blood T cell repertoires in COVID-19. Generated by immunoSEQ multiplex PCR, the TCRdb table keeps only in-frame clones and is missing some. The sample has more than 110,000 clones, about 86% seen once. The sample comprised peripheral blood. The receptors originated from an older woman with acute or convalescent COVID-19.

The V and J genes are TRBV7-3 and TRBJ2-5; 7 bases line up with TRBD1. Germline V gives CDR1 SGHTA, CDR2 FQGTGA. The trim removed 1 base at V and 4 bases at J, leaving 0 bases unmatched. CDR3 size: 13 residues. In DNA, the CDR3 is TGTGCCAGCAGCTTAAACAGGGGAGAGACCCAGTACTTC. Encoded protein: CASSLNRGETQYF.

The chain uses TRBV5-1 and TRBJ1-1; 10 nucleotides align to TRBD1. Looked up from germline, CDR1 is SGHRS and CDR2 is YFSETQ. The CDR3 runs 15 residues. J was trimmed by 5 bases and V by 4 bases; bases with no gene match: 8. CDR3: CASSQRQGAGTEAFF. The DNA of the CDR3 is TGCGCCAGCAGCCAAAGACAGGGGGCAGGGACTGAAGCTTTCTTT.

The V gene is TRBV28, the J gene TRBJ1-3; 7 nucleotides match TRBD1. Germline lookup yields CDR1 MDHEN and CDR2 SYDVKM. Losses at the gene ends were 1 base for V and 3 bases for J; bases not matched to a gene: 6. The length of the CDR3 is 16 residues. DNA of the CDR3: TGTGCCAGCAGTTTATACGCAGGGGGAGTTGGAAACACCATATATTTT. Its translation: CASSLYAGGVGNTIYF.

This chain connects TRBV5-1 to TRBJ2-2; TRBD2 matches 10 bases. V lost 0 bases to trimming and J lost 5 bases; unmatched junction nucleotides: 4. The CDR3 is 16 residues long. The germline CDR1 and CDR2 sequences are SGHRS and YFSETQ. CDR3 nucleotides: TGCGCCAGCAGCTTGGTTGGGACTAGCGTAACCGGGGAGCTGTTTTTT. Protein product: CASSLVGTSVTGELFF.

The CDR3 sequence is CASSLQVAETQYF. The CDR3 region has the DNA TGTGCCAGCAGCCTTCAGGTGGCAGAGACCCAGTACTTC. The chain recombines TRBV28 with TRBJ2-5; D is undetermined. V was trimmed by 6 bases and J by 4 bases, leaving 12 bases between them. The CDR3 length is 13 residues. Per the germline V gene, CDR1 is MDHEN and CDR2 is SYDVKM.

The rearrangement uses TRBV10-1 and TRBJ2-7; D is ambiguous. Germline V gene lookup returns CDR1 WNHNN and CDR2 SYGVQD (reference sequence). The CDR3 contains 15 residues. Trimming took off 2 bases at V and 0 bases at J, with 11 bases between the two ends. For the CDR3, the DNA is TGCGCCAGCAGTGAGATGCTTTCGGGCTCCTACGAGCAGTACTTC. It translates to CASSEMLSGSYEQYF.

The chain employs TRBV6-2 or TRBV6-3 and TRBJ2-2; possible D gene TRBD1, 5 bases. Germline CDR1 is MNHEY and CDR2 is SVGEGT. CDR3 length: 13 amino acids. Trimming left V 5 bases short and J 2 bases short, with 6 bases between. CDR3 residues: CASSQGNTGELFF. The CDR3 region has the DNA TGTGCCAGCAGTCAGGGAAACACCGGGGAGCTGTTTTTT.

The V and J genes are TRBV28 and TRBJ2-7, with 8 bases fitting TRBD1. Germline V gene lookup returns CDR1 MDHEN and CDR2 SYDVKM. The CDR3 loop spans 13 amino acids. V lost 7 bases to trimming and J lost 3 bases; unmatched junction nucleotides: 5. The CDR3 nucleotides read TGTGCCAGCATTCTGACAGGGGACTACGAGCAGTACTTC. This encodes CASILTGDYEQYF.

This chain links TRBV7-8 with TRBJ2-7, with a tentative D call TRBD2 (6 bases). The germline V and J ends were trimmed by 1 base and 7 bases, with 14 bases remaining between them. The CDR3 has 14 amino acids. The germline gives CDR1 SGHVS, CDR2 FQNEAQ. In DNA form, the CDR3 reads TGTGCCAGCAGCTTAGTGGGACTTTTTTTGGAGCAGTACTTC. Protein sequence: CASSLVGLFLEQYF.

This clone was seen a few times. The chain has TRBV9 and TRBJ2-2; D is unresolved. Germline V CDR1 and CDR2: SGDLS, YYNGEE. With 2 bases removed from V and 0 bases from J, the gap between germline ends came to 5 bases. This CDR3 is 14 amino acids long. The CDR3 reads CASSVGPNTGELFF. The CDR3 nucleotides read TGTGCCAGCAGCGTGGGCCCGAACACCGGGGAGCTGTTTTTT.

The CDR3 DNA reads as TGTGCCAGCAGCCCCCTTGGGAGCGGGAGGGTAAATGAGCAGTTCTTC. Translating gives CASSPLGSGRVNEQFF. The chain recombines TRBV7-3 with TRBJ2-1, with 10 bases fitting TRBD2. V shed 5 bases, J shed 7 bases, and the junction held 11 bases outside the gene matches. The CDR3 length is 16 residues. Germline V lookup: CDR1 SGHTA, CDR2 FQGTGA.

The CDR3 bases are TGCGCCAGCAGCTTGGGGGGACAGCTTAACACTGAAGCTTTCTTT. Protein: CASSLGGQLNTEAFF. The J gene is TRBJ1-1, the V gene TRBV5-1; 7 bases align to TRBD1. Germline CDR1 SGHRS, CDR2 YFSETQ. The CDR3 has 15 residues. Unmatched junction bases numbered 4, after V lost 0 bases and J lost 2 bases.

This clone was detected a few times. The V call is TRBV6-5, the J call TRBJ1-1, with TRBD1 identical over 7 bases. The V gene end was trimmed by 6 bases and the J gene end by 10 bases; junction bases not matched to a gene: 17. CDR1 is MNHEY and CDR2 is SVGAGI in the germline V gene. The CDR3 runs 15 residues. Here the CDR3 reads CASRGWDSEVVGAFF. CDR3 nucleotides: TGTGCCAGCAGGGGGTGGGACAGTGAAGTGGTTGGAGCTTTCTTT.

This clone was seen only once. The chain links TRBV7-9 to TRBJ1-1; D is undetermined. CDR1 is SEHNR and CDR2 is FQNEAQ in the germline V gene (reference sequence). The CDR3 runs to 17 residues. The germline V and J ends were trimmed by 1 base and 0 bases, with 15 bases remaining between them. The CDR3 DNA follows: TGTGCCAGCAGCTTAGTTCAGAGGGAGGTTTTGAACACTGAAGCTTTCTTT. As protein: CASSLVQREVLNTEAFF.

This rearrangement joins TRBV15 to TRBJ1-2; D is possibly TRBD1 (6 bases). V dropped 6 bases and J dropped 7 bases, with 12 bases sitting between them. The V gene's germline CDR1 is LNHNV and CDR2 YYDKDF (reference sequence). The CDR3 spans 12 residues. The CDR3 DNA reads TGTGCCACCAGTCTACAGGGCCTTGGCTACACCTTC. Its protein product is CATSLQGLGYTF.

This clone was seen a few times. V usage is TRBV6-5 and J usage is TRBJ1-1; possible D gene TRBD1, 6 bases. CDR1 is MNHEY and CDR2 is SVGAGI in the germline V gene. The CDR3 contains 15 residues. The germline V and J ends were trimmed by 10 bases and 2 bases, with 20 bases remaining between them. CDR3 DNA: TGTGCCATTGATTATCACGGGACACCCAACACTGAAGCTTTCTTT. It translates to CAIDYHGTPNTEAFF.

This chain joins TRBV6-2 or TRBV6-3 and TRBJ2-6, with 7 bases identical to TRBD1. The trim removed 3 bases at V and 1 base at J, leaving 9 bases unmatched. The CDR3 runs to 18 residues. Germline V CDR1 and CDR2: MNHEY, SVGEGT. The CDR3 protein is CASSYVAGTASGANVLTF. The DNA for the CDR3 is TGTGCCAGCAGTTATGTAGCCGGGACAGCTTCTGGGGCCAACGTCCTGACTTTC.

The rearrangement links TRBV27 to TRBJ2-3, with 8 bases that match TRBD2. The CDR3 spans 14 residues. CDR1 is MNHEY, CDR2 SMNVEV, per germline (reference sequence). Unmatched junction bases numbered 10, after V lost 10 bases and J lost 4 bases. This CDR3 reads CATSRGARPDTQYF. The CDR3 DNA reads as TGTGCCACTTCGCGGGGGGCCCGTCCAGATACGCAGTATTTT.

This rearrangement joins TRBV6-5 to TRBJ1-2; D ambiguous. The CDR3 totals 13 residues. Germline CDR1 is MNHEY and CDR2 is SVGAGI. Deletions cut 8 bases from V and 2 bases from J, with 12 bases between. The CDR3 DNA reads TGTGCCAGCTCTATCGACGGGAACTATGGCTACACCTTC. Encoded protein: CASSIDGNYGYTF.

The V call is TRBV5-1, the J call TRBJ1-1, with a possible D match to TRBD1 (5 bases). The CDR3 is made up of 16 amino acids. Germline-derived CDR1 and CDR2 are SGHRS and YFSETQ. Trimming took 4 bases from V and 2 from J, leaving 18 bases between them. The CDR3 nucleotides read TGCGCCAGCAGCGGGGCGGCGGGGGGTTTCAACACTGAAGCTTTCTTT. The encoded protein is CASSGAAGGFNTEAFF.

This chain connects TRBV28 to TRBJ1-1; 8 bases align to TRBD1. This CDR3 comprises 15 residues. The V gene end was trimmed by 1 base and the J gene end by 1 base; junction bases not matched to a gene: 2. CDR1 is MDHEN and CDR2 is SYDVKM in the germline V gene. DNA of the CDR3: TGTGCCAGCAGTTTATTCGGACAGGGGAACACTGAAGCTTTCTTT. Its protein is CASSLFGQGNTEAFF.

This rearrangement joins TRBV5-1 to TRBJ2-7, with D maybe TRBD2 (7 bases). The CDR3 is 14 amino acids. From germline, CDR1 is SGHRS and CDR2 YFSETQ. With 0 bases removed from V and 3 bases from J, the gap between germline ends came to 10 bases. The DNA of the CDR3 is TGCGCCAGCAGCTTGGGCGGGGGCCTCTACGAGCAGTACTTC. Its protein is CASSLGGGLYEQYF.

J is TRBJ1-2 and V is TRBV28, with D unclear. Trimming took 5 bases from V and 1 from J, leaving 14 bases between them. The CDR3 consists of 15 residues. Germline V gene sequence: CDR1 MDHEN, CDR2 SYDVKM. CDR3 sequence: CASSNSRRGNYGYTF. Here the CDR3 DNA reads TGTGCCAGCAGTAATTCTCGGCGGGGTAACTATGGCTACACCTTC.

This clone has a single count. This rearrangement joins TRBV28 to TRBJ2-5; 8 nucleotides align to TRBD2. CDR3 length: 14 residues. In germline, CDR1 is MDHEN, CDR2 SYDVKM. With V trimmed by 6 bases and J by 4 bases, 7 bases remained unmatched. The chain's CDR3 is CASRPSGGGETQYF. The DNA of the CDR3 is TGTGCCAGCAGGCCTTCCGGGGGGGGAGAGACCCAGTACTTC.